This T cell receptor beta chain was recorded in a study of T cells in Graves' hyperthyroidism and ophthalmopathy. For the study at large: Peripheral blood was acquired at first diagnosis, ahead of any therapy whatsoever.

The CDR3 regions of TCR beta were amplified from RNA transcripts. First-round RT-PCR targeting the TCR CDR3 was performed with the HTBI primer set. Using its own MiXCR run on the multiplex PCR reads, TCRdb lists one record per CDR3 protein. Here the sample spans 600,000 to 800,000 distinct CDR3 sequences, 30% to 40% being singletons. In the case of this clonotype: This may be a read error: a much more frequent sequence differs by one nucleotide.

From germline, CDR1 is MNHEY and CDR2 SVGAGI. The CDR3 consists of 16 residues. This receptor was obtained from a woman aged 35 to 49 with Graves' hyperthyroidism. The rearrangement joins TRBV6-5 to TRBJ1-2; TRBD1 aligns across 7 bases. Sequenced material: blood. CDR3 in DNA: TGTGCCATCAGTTACTCTCAGACGACAGGGCGCTATGGCTACACCTTC. Translating it yields CAISYSQTTGRYGYTF.